The T cell receptor beta chain under discussion was sequenced for a study of blood T cell repertoires in COVID-19. Germline V gives CDR1 LNHDA, CDR2 SQIVND (reference sequence). The length of the CDR3 is 15 residues. V lost 6 bases, J lost 6 bases, and 6 bases stayed unmatched. Generated by immunoSEQ multiplex PCR, the TCRdb table keeps only in-frame clones and is missing some. The sample records under 80,000 clones, around 87% being singletons. The chain employs TRBV19 and TRBJ1-5; 12 bases are a match to TRBD1. The receptor's source is a man aged 55-75 years with acute or convalescent COVID-19. Sequences were obtained from peripheral blood. The DNA of the CDR3 is TGTGCCAGTAGAACAGGGACAGGGGGCGGTCAGCCCCAGCATTTT. The encoded protein is CASRTGTGGGQPQHF.